One and the same sample provided the 27 T cell receptor beta chains below, sequenced in a study of blood T cell repertoires in COVID-19. Here immunoSEQ multiplex PCR was the method, and the copy in TCRdb shows in-frame clones only, minus some. The table has fewer than 30,000 clones, roughly nine tenths seen once. The sequencing sample was made of peripheral blood. The receptors were sampled from a human donor in a cohort sampled during active COVID-19.

The chain joins TRBV10-3 to TRBJ2-1; 9 bases are a match to TRBD1. Per germline, CDR1 ENHRY and CDR2 SYGVKD. The V gene end was trimmed by 6 bases and the J gene end by 4 bases; junction bases not matched to a gene: 4. The CDR3 extends over 14 amino acids. The CDR3: CAISGQGQYNEQFF. The CDR3, as DNA: TGTGCCATCAGCGGACAGGGGCAGTACAATGAGCAGTTCTTC.

There are a few counts of this clone. CDR3 protein: CASSLEWGGSNQPQHF. The CDR3 bases are TGTGCCAGCAGCTTAGAGTGGGGGGGTAGCAATCAGCCCCAGCATTTT. This chain connects TRBV7-2 to TRBJ1-5; TRBD1 might be the D (5 bases). Germline V gives CDR1 SGHTA, CDR2 FQGNSA. This CDR3 contains 16 residues. V was cut by 1 base and J by 0 bases, with 10 bases left in between.

V is TRBV6-1 and J is TRBJ2-5; no definite D call. This CDR3 is 15 amino acids long. Germline CDR1 MNHNS, CDR2 SASEGT. Trimming removed 3 bases at V and 2 bases at J, with 13 bases between. CDR3 loop: CASSEARLSQETQYF. CDR3 bases: TGTGCCAGCAGTGAGGCCAGACTGAGTCAAGAGACCCAGTACTTC.

The J gene is TRBJ1-1, the V gene TRBV19; TRBD1 is a possible D gene (5 bases). The CDR3 is 13 amino acids. Trimming cost V 6 bases and J 3 bases, with 11 bases left between them. Germline lookup yields CDR1 LNHDA and CDR2 SQIVND (reference sequence). This CDR3 is CASRGGRDTEAFF. As DNA, the CDR3 is TGTGCCAGTAGGGGGGGTCGGGACACTGAAGCTTTCTTT.

The CDR3 protein is CASGTGFTGELFF. The CDR3 DNA reads as TGCGCCAGTGGGACAGGGTTCACCGGGGAGCTGTTTTTT. The chain carries TRBV5-1 and TRBJ2-2; the match to TRBD1 covers 9 bases. The CDR3 runs to 13 residues. Germline CDR1 SGHRS, CDR2 YFSETQ. The junction had 3 bases not matched to a gene; V was cut back by 8 bases and J by 4 bases.

This chain joins TRBV7-6 and TRBJ2-7, with 10 nucleotides matching TRBD2. The germline gives CDR1 SGHVS, CDR2 FNYEAQ. The CDR3 is 18 residues long. Trimming cost V 1 base and J 0 bases; bases outside gene matches: 9. DNA for the CDR3: TGTGCCAGCAGCTTAGAACCTAGCGGGGGCTTGAGCTCCTACGAGCAGTACTTC. As protein: CASSLEPSGGLSSYEQYF.

The sample holds one count of this clone. V usage is TRBV7-3 and J usage is TRBJ2-3; D might be TRBD1 (7 bases). Germline V gene data show CDR1 as SGHTA and CDR2 as FQGTGA. V lost 5 bases and J 6 bases, leaving 24 bases between the germline ends. This CDR3 is built from 17 residues. CDR3: CASSPQGVGGSRDTQYF. The CDR3 nucleotides read TGTGCCAGCAGCCCCCAGGGGGTGGGAGGCTCTCGCGATACGCAGTATTTT.

The rearrangement joins TRBV4-3 to TRBJ1-1, with TRBD1 matching over 7 bases. CDR1 is LGHNA and CDR2 is YSLEER in the germline V gene. After removal of 0 bases from V and 1 base from J, the junction contained 5 bases not matched to a gene. The CDR3 totals 16 residues. CDR3 region: CASSQERQGWNTEAFF. CDR3 sequence (DNA): TGCGCCAGCAGCCAAGAGAGACAGGGATGGAACACTGAAGCTTTCTTT.

The chain joins TRBV5-4 to TRBJ1-1; 7 bases fit TRBD1. This CDR3 comprises 16 residues. The junction had 9 bases not matched to a gene; V was cut back by 2 bases and J by 2 bases. Germline V gene data show CDR1 as SGHNT and CDR2 as YYREEE (reference sequence). CDR3 in DNA: TGTGCCAGCAGCTTACAGGGGCTTACTATAAACACTGAAGCTTTCTTT. This translates into CASSLQGLTINTEAFF.

The J gene is TRBJ2-3, the V gene TRBV7-8, with a weak D call TRBD2 (5 bases). The V and J ends lost 6 bases and 3 bases respectively, with 19 bases between them. The germline V gene has CDR1 SGHVS and CDR2 FQNEAQ. The CDR3 runs to 16 residues. The CDR3 bases are TGTGCCAGCAGATACACTAGGATCTCAATAACAGATACGCAGTATTTT. Translating it yields CASRYTRISITDTQYF. The whole variable domain, remainder taken from reference TRBV7-8 and TRBJ2-3, is GAGVSQSPRYKVAKRGQDVALRCDPISGHVSLFWYQQALGQGPEFLTYFQNEAQLDKSGLPSDRFFAERPEGSVSTLKIQRTQQEDSAVYLCASRYTRISITDTQYFGPGTRLTVL.

This clone has just one count. The V call is TRBV30, the J call TRBJ2-2; the D is unclear. The germline CDR1 and CDR2 sequences are GTSNPN and SVGIG (reference sequence). V was pared by 2 bases and J by 0 bases, with 7 bases between. This CDR3 spans 14 amino acids. In DNA form, the CDR3 reads TGTGCCTGGAGTCTGCAGGCGAACACCGGGGAGCTGTTTTTT. Its protein product is CAWSLQANTGELFF.

The CDR3 reads CASSHTGTGAYSPLHF. DNA for the CDR3: TGTGCCAGCAGCCACACCGGGACAGGGGCCTATTCACCCCTCCACTTT. V and J are TRBV3-1 (or the pseudogene TRBV3-2) and TRBJ1-6; 10 bases are shared with TRBD1. The CDR3 length is 16 residues. J gave up 8 bases and V 3 bases, and 7 bases lay outside the gene matches. Germline V gene data show CDR1 as LGHDT and CDR2 as YNNKEL (reference sequence).

The chain has TRBV10-2 and TRBJ2-3; 8 positions agree with TRBD2. The J segment lost 0 bases and the V segment lost 4 bases, leaving 6 bases of the junction unmatched. The CDR3 spans 16 residues. CDR1 is WSHSY and CDR2 is SAAADI in the germline V gene. CDR3 amino acids: CASSAAAGVSTDTQYF. CDR3 nucleotide sequence: TGCGCCAGCAGTGCCGCAGCGGGGGTTAGCACAGATACGCAGTATTTT.

The chain is built from TRBV5-1 and TRBJ2-6; TRBD1 agrees at 7 bases. The CDR3 extends over 16 amino acids. The V segment lost 2 bases and the J segment 4 bases; nucleotides outside the gene matches: 6. CDR1 and CDR2 from the germline V gene are SGHRS and YFSETQ. CDR3 sequence: CASSFTTGAGANVLTF. The CDR3 coding sequence is TGCGCCAGCAGCTTCACCACAGGGGCCGGGGCCAACGTCCTGACTTTC.

The chain links TRBV5-1 to TRBJ1-4; no definite D call. The CDR3 sequence is 15 residues long. The germline V and J ends were trimmed by 4 bases and 1 base, with 11 bases remaining between them. The germline V gene encodes CDR1 SGHRS and CDR2 YFSETQ. CDR3 sequence (DNA): TGCGCCAGCAGCGAGGGATCCTTAACTAATGAAAAACTGTTTTTT. Translated, it gives CASSEGSLTNEKLFF.

The rearrangement joins TRBV7-9 to TRBJ2-3; TRBD1 agrees at 9 bases. Germline V gives CDR1 SEHNR, CDR2 FQNEAQ (reference sequence). The CDR3 runs to 16 residues. Unmatched junction bases numbered 12, after V lost 6 bases and J lost 5 bases. The CDR3, as DNA: TGTGCCAGCAGGGGACCCTTACAGGGGGCGGGAGATACGCAGTATTTT. Its protein product is CASRGPLQGAGDTQYF.

The chain recombines TRBV5-1 with TRBJ1-1, with 8 bases that match TRBD1. The CDR3 extends over 16 amino acids. V was clipped by 0 bases and J by 6 bases; unmatched bases: 10. Germline CDR1 reads SGHRS; CDR2 reads YFSETQ. CDR3 DNA sequence: TGCGCCAGCAGCTTGGGGGCAGGGGGCTCAGGGGCTGAAGCTTTCTTT. Its translation is CASSLGAGGSGAEAFF.

The chain joins TRBV29-1 to TRBJ1-1; tentative D call: TRBD1 (5 bases). V lost 5 bases to trimming and J lost 6 bases, with 13 bases between them. Germline V gene sequence: CDR1 SQVTM, CDR2 ANQGSEA. The CDR3 runs to 12 residues. The CDR3 DNA is TGCAGCGTTAACCGGGGGAAGGCTGAAGCTTTCTTT. Translating it yields CSVNRGKAEAFF.

The gene calls are TRBV28 and TRBJ2-3, with 8 bases matching TRBD1. CDR1 is MDHEN, CDR2 SYDVKM, per germline. This CDR3 has 16 residues. V lost 5 bases, J lost 3 bases, and 10 bases stayed unmatched. The chain's CDR3 is CASSTPGGFRTDTQYF. For the CDR3, the DNA is TGTGCCAGCAGTACCCCAGGGGGCTTTCGGACAGATACGCAGTATTTT.

This clone was seen more than once but under ten times. This chain uses TRBV9 with TRBJ2-1; TRBD2 matches 9 bases. Germline lookup yields CDR1 SGDLS and CDR2 YYNGEE. This CDR3 comprises 19 residues. With 1 base clipped from V and 9 bases from J, the junction kept 20 bases outside the gene matches. As DNA, the CDR3 is TGTGCCAGCAGCGTATCTCGTGATAGCGGGAGCCCTAGGGTCTTTGAGCAGTTCTTC. It is translated as CASSVSRDSGSPRVFEQFF.

This chain uses TRBV6-6 with TRBJ2-7; a possible D gene is TRBD1 (5 bases). The germline gives CDR1 MNHNY, CDR2 SVGAGI (reference sequence). V lost 7 bases, J lost 3 bases, and 7 bases lay in between. The CDR3 is 11 residues long. This CDR3 is CASTGIYEQYF. The DNA for the CDR3 is TGTGCCAGCACAGGGATCTACGAGCAGTACTTC.

This chain joins TRBV27 and TRBJ2-7; possible D gene TRBD1, 5 bases. CDR1 is MNHEY, CDR2 SMNVEV, per germline (reference sequence). V lost 2 bases and J 1 base, leaving 6 bases between the germline ends. The CDR3 contains 13 residues. CDR3 sequence: CASSLQGSYEQYF. The CDR3 DNA follows: TGTGCCAGCAGTTTACAGGGATCCTACGAGCAGTACTTC.

The chain combines TRBV29-1 with TRBJ2-5, with 11 positions matching TRBD2. Germline V gene data show CDR1 as SQVTM and CDR2 as ANQGSEA. This CDR3 contains 15 residues. Unmatched junction bases numbered 7, after V lost 3 bases and J lost 4 bases. DNA for the CDR3: TGCAGCGTTGAGCTCCTAGCGGGGGGAGGAGAGACCCAGTACTTC. It encodes CSVELLAGGGETQYF.

The chain carries TRBV2 and TRBJ2-6; D is unclear. The CDR3 extends over 16 amino acids. Trimming pared 1 base from V and 2 bases from J, leaving 9 bases between. Looked up from germline, CDR1 is SNHLY and CDR2 is FYNNEI. CDR3 in amino acids: CASSEGSNAGANVLTF. CDR3 bases: TGTGCCAGCAGTGAAGGATCTAACGCTGGGGCCAACGTCCTGACTTTC. Complete variable domain (other parts from reference TRBV2 and TRBJ2-6): EPEVTQTPSHQVTQMGQEVILRCVPISNHLYFYWYRQILGQKVEFLVSFYNNEISEKSEIFDDQFSVERPDGSNFTLKIRSTKLEDSAMYFCASSEGSNAGANVLTFGAGSRLTVL.

The rearrangement uses TRBV28 and TRBJ1-6, with 8 bases fitting TRBD1. The CDR3 contains 14 residues. Per the germline V gene, CDR1 is MDHEN and CDR2 is SYDVKM. The V gene end was trimmed by 6 bases and the J gene end by 8 bases; junction bases not matched to a gene: 6. DNA of the CDR3: TGTGCCAGCAGCCTCGACAGGGGCGATTCACCCCTCCACTTT. Its protein product is CASSLDRGDSPLHF.

V gene TRBV24-1 combines with J gene TRBJ2-3, with D tentatively TRBD2 (5 bases). Trimming removed 6 bases from V and 1 base from J, with 13 bases in between. The CDR3 length is 15 residues. Germline V gene data show CDR1 as KGHDR and CDR2 as SFDVKD. CDR3 sequence (DNA): TGTGCCACCAGTTATGGCGGGCTTCGCACAGATACGCAGTATTTT. Translation: CATSYGGLRTDTQYF.

This sequence joins TRBV5-1 and TRBJ2-7; 8 bases align to TRBD1. CDR1 is SGHRS and CDR2 is YFSETQ in the germline V gene. This CDR3 region has 15 residues. V gave up 7 bases and J gave up 2 bases; unmatched junction bases: 11. The CDR3 region is CASATTGTGAYEQYF. Here the CDR3 DNA reads TGCGCCAGCGCGACTACCGGGACAGGAGCCTACGAGCAGTACTTC.